A selection of T cell receptor beta chains follows, all from one sample in a study of cytomegalovirus exposure and HLA in healthy donors. The data were produced by immunoSEQ multiplex PCR, yet TCRdb's version contains in-frame clones alone and is incomplete. The table lists about 200,000 clones, roughly 88% of them singletons. The sample comprised PBMCs. These receptors were taken from a woman aged 18-29 years in good health and CMV-seronegative. CDR3s include the opening cysteine and the closing phenylalanine or tryptophan. The D gene is left open where the match is weak. Clone size is not always given. Where it is, it says once, few, many or a class for expanded clones.

size	D	V	J	CDR3	DNA
few	TRBD2	TRBV27	TRBJ2-1	CASRTSGFYNEQFF	TGTGCCAGCCGGACTAGCGGGTTTTACAATGAGCAGTTCTTC
.	.	TRBV13	TRBJ1-5	CASSSSGQPQHF	TGTGCCAGCAGCTCTAGCGGGCAGCCCCAGCATTTT
.	TRBD1	TRBV11-3	TRBJ1-5	CASSFGQGKVGQPQHF	TGTGCCAGCAGCTTTGGACAGGGCAAAGTAGGTCAGCCCCAGCATTTT
.	TRBD1	TRBV28	TRBJ1-1	CASSFSDRDTEAFF	TGTGCCAGCAGTTTTAGCGACAGGGACACTGAAGCTTTCTTT
.	.	TRBV28	TRBJ2-7	CASSLGDISYEQYF	TGTGCCAGCAGCCTAGGGGACATCTCCTACGAGCAGTACTTC
.	.	TRBV10-3	TRBJ1-1	CAISEGIRSNTEAFF	TGTGCCATCAGTGAGGGCATCAGATCGAACACTGAAGCTTTCTTT
.	.	TRBV7-2	TRBJ2-7	CASSQSNYEQYF	TGTGCCAGCAGCCAATCCAACTACGAGCAGTACTTC
.	.	TRBV18	TRBJ1-1	CASSPSGVNTEAFF	TGTGCCAGCTCACCAAGCGGTGTGAACACTGAAGCTTTCTTT
.	TRBD2	TRBV19	TRBJ2-1	CASSIVGGSSYNEQFF	TGTGCCAGTAGTATAGTGGGCGGGAGCTCCTACAATGAGCAGTTCTTC
.	.	TRBV7-9	TRBJ2-2	CASRAAGFGTYTGELFF	TGTGCCAGCAGGGCCGCTGGTTTCGGGACATACACCGGGGAGCTGTTTTTT
.	TRBD2	TRBV4-3	TRBJ2-7	CASSQGLAGPSYEQYF	TGCGCCAGCAGCCAGGGACTAGCGGGCCCCTCCTACGAGCAGTACTTC
.	TRBD1	TRBV7-2	TRBJ1-2	CASSWGQDPSYGYTF	TGTGCCAGCAGCTGGGGACAGGACCCTTCCTATGGCTACACCTTC
.	.	TRBV5-4	TRBJ2-7	CASQRTGLGSEQYF	TGTGCCAGCCAGCGGACAGGCCTCGGGAGCGAGCAGTACTTC
.	TRBD2	TRBV27	TRBJ2-4	CASSLLAGNIQYF	TGTGCCAGCAGTTTGCTAGCGGGAAACATTCAGTACTTC
many	.	TRBV10-1	TRBJ2-7	CASSESEVREQYF	TGCGCCAGCAGTGAGTCGGAGGTCCGCGAGCAGTACTTC
.	TRBD2	TRBV15	TRBJ2-1	CATSGETSGISSYNEQFF	TGTGCCACCAGCGGAGAGACTAGCGGGATCAGCTCCTACAATGAGCAGTTCTTC
.	TRBD2	TRBV11-3	TRBJ2-7	CASSAGTSEQYF	TGTGCCAGCAGCGCAGGGACTAGCGAGCAGTACTTC
.	.	TRBV27	TRBJ1-1	CASSTGELIGVTEAFF	TGTGCCAGCAGTACTGGGGAGTTAATAGGAGTCACTGAAGCTTTCTTT
once	.	TRBV30	TRBJ1-2	CAWSAQGFYGYTF	TGTGCCTGGAGTGCTCAGGGATTCTATGGCTACACCTTC
.	.	TRBV27	TRBJ1-2	CASSLRRGNGYTF	TGTGCCAGCAGTTTAAGGCGGGGGAATGGCTACACCTTC
.	TRBD1	TRBV28	TRBJ1-5	CASSLSDRVGQPQHF	TGTGCCAGCAGTTTGTCAGACAGGGTAGGGCAGCCCCAGCATTTT
.	TRBD2	TRBV2	TRBJ2-1	CASLGTTSGVDEQFF	TGTGCCAGCTTGGGGACGACTAGCGGGGTCGATGAGCAGTTCTTC
.	.	TRBV29-1	TRBJ2-2	CSVERRHTGELFF	TGCAGCGTTGAGAGGCGGCATACCGGGGAGCTGTTTTTT
.	.	TRBV29-1	TRBJ1-1	CSGQRQAEAFF	TGCAGCGGCCAACGACAGGCTGAAGCTTTCTTT
.	TRBD2	TRBV18	TRBJ2-5	CASSPGLAGVTETQYF	TGTGCCAGCTCGCCGGGACTAGCGGGAGTGACGGAGACCCAGTACTTC
.	TRBD2	TRBV11-2	TRBJ2-5	CASSLRTSGRRRGETQYF	TGTGCCAGCAGCCTTCGGACTAGCGGGAGGAGGAGGGGAGAGACCCAGTACTTC
.	TRBD1	TRBV19	TRBJ1-5	CASSPGQGRGQPQHF	TGTGCCAGTAGTCCCGGACAGGGGAGAGGACAGCCCCAGCATTTT
.	TRBD2	TRBV18	TRBJ2-7	CASSRGGLAGDSYEQYF	TGTGCCAGCTCACGGGGGGGGTTAGCGGGAGACTCCTACGAGCAGTACTTC
.	TRBD2	TRBV28	TRBJ2-7	CASSPITSGGYYEQYF	TGTGCCAGCAGTCCGATTACTAGCGGGGGTTACTACGAGCAGTACTTC
.	.	TRBV20-1	TRBJ2-3	CTSVTDTQYF	TGCACCTCCGTCACAGATACGCAGTATTTT
.	.	TRBV29-1	TRBJ2-1	CSVEAVARVSYNEQFF	TGCAGCGTTGAGGCAGTCGCGAGGGTCTCCTACAATGAGCAGTTCTTC
.	.	TRBV27	TRBJ2-7	CASTRTLPRNPFEQYF	TGTGCCAGTACACGTACATTACCCCGAAACCCGTTCGAGCAGTACTTC
.	TRBD2	TRBV14	TRBJ2-5	CASSPWTSGGGETQYF	TGTGCCAGCAGCCCATGGACTAGCGGGGGAGGAGAGACCCAGTACTTC
few	.	TRBV11-2	TRBJ2-5	CASSLARVRQETQYF	TGTGCCAGCAGCTTAGCGCGTGTCAGGCAAGAGACCCAGTACTTC
.	.	TRBV4-1	TRBJ2-7	CASSQGRQSYEQYF	TGCGCCAGCAGCCAAGGAAGACAGTCCTACGAGCAGTACTTC
few	.	TRBV7-2	TRBJ2-7	CASSSAYEQYF	TGTGCCAGCAGCTCGGCCTACGAGCAGTACTTC
few	TRBD1	TRBV28	TRBJ1-1	CASGEGGTGKKAFF	TGTGCCAGCGGGGAGGGGGGGACAGGGAAGAAAGCTTTCTTT
.	.	TRBV19	TRBJ2-3	CASSPRGFVDTQYF	TGTGCCAGTAGTCCCCGGGGGTTCGTGGATACGCAGTATTTT
.	.	TRBV18	TRBJ1-1	CASSPKLQGSEAFF	TGTGCCAGCTCACCGAAGTTGCAGGGGTCTGAAGCTTTCTTT
.	.	TRBV6-1	TRBJ1-5	CASSEETRSFNQPQHF	TGTGCCAGCAGTGAAGAGACTCGTAGTTTCAATCAGCCCCAGCATTTT
once	.	TRBV2	TRBJ1-4	CASKWGGGEKLFF	TGTGCCAGCAAGTGGGGGGGCGGTGAAAAACTGTTTTTT
.	TRBD2	TRBV7-2	TRBJ2-6	CASSLAGRGSGANVLTF	TGTGCCAGCAGCTTAGCGGGGAGGGGCTCTGGGGCCAACGTCCTGACTTTC
.	TRBD2	TRBV6-5	TRBJ2-1	CASRSLAGPISFF	TGTGCCAGCAGGTCACTAGCGGGACCCATCTCTTTCTTC
.	TRBD2	TRBV18	TRBJ2-3	CASSRLAGVVDTQYF	TGTGCCAGCTCACGGCTAGCGGGAGTGGTAGATACGCAGTATTTT
.	TRBD2	TRBV5-6	TRBJ2-7	CASSSQVPAGGYEQYF	TGTGCCAGCAGTTCTCAAGTCCCTGCGGGAGGCTACGAGCAGTACTTC
few	TRBD2	TRBV14	TRBJ2-7	CASSLSGDSYEQYF	TGTGCCAGCAGCCTCAGCGGGGACTCCTACGAGCAGTACTTC
.	.	TRBV30	TRBJ1-5	CAWNQGRSNQPQHF	TGTGCCTGGAATCAGGGAAGAAGCAATCAGCCCCAGCATTTT
.	TRBD1	TRBV4-2	TRBJ1-3	CASSQGTGVSGNTIYF	TGTGCCAGCAGCCAAGGGACAGGAGTCTCTGGAAACACCATATATTTT
.	TRBD1	TRBV28	TRBJ2-7	CASSSAGQGPYEQYF	TGTGCCAGCAGTTCGGCGGGACAGGGGCCATACGAGCAGTACTTC
.	TRBD2	TRBV5-6	TRBJ2-4	CASSLYTGLAGGNIQYF	TGTGCCAGCAGCCTATACACGGGACTAGCGGGAGGTAACATTCAGTACTTC
.	.	TRBV2	TRBJ2-2	CASGRLGPGAGELFF	TGTGCCAGCGGACGACTAGGGCCCGGGGCCGGGGAGCTGTTTTTT
.	.	TRBV6-5	TRBJ2-1	CASSAPGSSNEQFF	TGTGCCAGCAGTGCGCCCGGGAGCTCGAATGAGCAGTTCTTC
.	TRBD1	TRBV5-6	TRBJ1-4	CASSKLTGHEKLFF	TGTGCCAGCAGCAAACTGACAGGGCATGAAAAACTGTTTTTT
.	.	TRBV28	TRBJ2-1	CASENGGGNEQFF	TGTGCCAGCGAAAATGGTGGGGGGAATGAGCAGTTCTTC
.	.	TRBV9	TRBJ2-3	CASSVGGLNTDTQYF	TGTGCCAGCAGCGTAGGGGGACTGAACACAGATACGCAGTATTTT
.	TRBD1	TRBV28	TRBJ2-3	CASSSPGQGKDYTQYF	TGTGCCAGCAGTTCTCCGGGACAGGGGAAGGATTATACGCAGTATTTT
.	TRBD2	TRBV2	TRBJ2-7	CASTTFSSGRTYEQYF	TGTGCCAGCACCACATTCTCTAGCGGGAGGACCTACGAGCAGTACTTC
.	TRBD1	TRBV5-1	TRBJ2-5	CASSLRPQTGSVQTQYF	TGCGCCAGCAGCTTGCGGCCGCAGACAGGGTCTGTGCAGACCCAGTACTTC
.	.	TRBV6-6	TRBJ2-7	CASSYLTGNEQYF	TGTGCCAGCAGTTACTTAACAGGGAACGAGCAGTACTTC